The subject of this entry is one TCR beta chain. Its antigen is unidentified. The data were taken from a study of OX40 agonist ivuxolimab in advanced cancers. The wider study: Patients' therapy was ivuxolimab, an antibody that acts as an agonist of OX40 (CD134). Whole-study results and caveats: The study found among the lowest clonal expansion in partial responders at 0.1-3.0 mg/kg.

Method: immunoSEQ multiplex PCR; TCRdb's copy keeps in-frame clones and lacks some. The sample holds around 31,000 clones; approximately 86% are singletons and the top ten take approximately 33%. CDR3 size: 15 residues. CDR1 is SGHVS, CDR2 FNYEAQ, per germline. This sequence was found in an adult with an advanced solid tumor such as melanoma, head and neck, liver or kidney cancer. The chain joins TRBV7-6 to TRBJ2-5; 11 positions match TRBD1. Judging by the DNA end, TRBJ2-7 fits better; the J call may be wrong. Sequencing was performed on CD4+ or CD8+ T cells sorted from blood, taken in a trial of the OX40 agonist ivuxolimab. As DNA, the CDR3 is TGTGCCAGCAGCCGAGGGACAGGGGGTGGGTACGAGCAGTACTTC. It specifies CASSRGTGGGYEQYF.